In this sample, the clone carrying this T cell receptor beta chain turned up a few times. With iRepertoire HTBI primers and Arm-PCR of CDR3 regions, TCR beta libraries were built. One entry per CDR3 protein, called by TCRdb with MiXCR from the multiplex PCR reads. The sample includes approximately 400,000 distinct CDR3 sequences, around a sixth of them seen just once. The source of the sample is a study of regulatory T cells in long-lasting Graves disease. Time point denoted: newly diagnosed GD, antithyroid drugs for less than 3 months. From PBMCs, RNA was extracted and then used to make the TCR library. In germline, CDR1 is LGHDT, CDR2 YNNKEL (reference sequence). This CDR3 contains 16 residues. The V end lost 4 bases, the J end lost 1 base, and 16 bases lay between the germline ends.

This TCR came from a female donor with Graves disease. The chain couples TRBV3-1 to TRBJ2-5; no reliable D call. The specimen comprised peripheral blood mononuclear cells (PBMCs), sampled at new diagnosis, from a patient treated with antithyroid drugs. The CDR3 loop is CASSRLESGFQETQYF. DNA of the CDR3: TGTGCCAGCAGCCGGTTGGAGTCAGGCTTCCAAGAGACCCAGTACTTC.